The 20 T cell receptor beta chains below come from one sample, sequenced in a study of T-cell memory formation after mild COVID-19. Using its own MiXCR run on the 5' RACE reads, TCRdb lists one record per CDR3 protein. The sample comprises fewer than 250,000 distinct CDR3 sequences, more than 25% of which are singletons, and 9.5% to 12% rests with the top ten. What was sequenced was PBMCs or a T cell subset sorted from them (not recorded which). These receptors were taken from an adult woman who had mild COVID-19 (a few samples of this study predate the infection). Cell type and time point are not known.

The chain couples TRBV27 to TRBJ2-1; D is perhaps TRBD1 (6 bases). CDR3 length: 14 residues. Germline values: CDR1 MNHEY, CDR2 SMNVEV (reference sequence). V lost 3 bases, J lost 6 bases, and 12 bases lay in between. The chain's CDR3 is CASSFLRGTNEQFF. The CDR3 coding sequence is TGTGCCAGCAGTTTTCTCAGGGGCACCAATGAGCAGTTCTTC.

The chain has TRBV30 and TRBJ2-5; the D gene is possibly TRBD2 (5 bases). V was clipped by 3 bases and J by 5 bases, with 10 bases between them. The length of the CDR3 is 12 residues. Germline V lookup: CDR1 GTSNPN, CDR2 SVGIG (reference sequence). The CDR3 loop reads CAWRTSKETQYF. The CDR3 DNA is TGTGCCTGGAGAACTAGTAAGGAGACCCAGTACTTC.

The chain carries TRBV12-3 or TRBV12-4 and TRBJ1-1; no definite D call. Between the trimmed V and J ends, which lost 4 bases and 14 bases, there was a span of 14 bases. CDR3 length equals 11 residues. Written as DNA, the CDR3 is TGTGCCAGCAGTTCATCGGCGAATCCATTCTTT. Its protein is CASSSSANPFF.

This clonotype was counted only a few times. The rearrangement joins TRBV25-1 to TRBJ2-7, with TRBD1 matching over 8 bases. Germline V lookup: CDR1 MGHDK, CDR2 SYGVNS. The CDR3 loop spans 14 amino acids. The junction had 2 bases not matched to a gene; V was cut back by 4 bases and J by 0 bases. The CDR3 here is CASSGGQASYEQYF. CDR3 nucleotides: TGTGCCAGCAGTGGGGGACAGGCCTCCTACGAGCAGTACTTC.

V gene TRBV27 combines with J gene TRBJ2-1; 12 bases match TRBD2. Germline CDR1 MNHEY, CDR2 SMNVEV (reference sequence). The trim removed 7 bases at V and 4 bases at J, leaving 8 bases unmatched. The CDR3 loop spans 16 amino acids. DNA of the CDR3: TGTGCCAGCAACTCCTGGACTAGCGGGGATTACAATGAGCAGTTCTTC. Its protein product is CASNSWTSGDYNEQFF.

V usage is TRBV5-6 and J usage is TRBJ2-7; D assignment may be TRBD1 or TRBD2 (5 bases each). Per the germline V gene, CDR1 is SGHDT and CDR2 is YYEEEE. The CDR3 contains 14 residues. V dropped 5 bases and J dropped 2 bases, with 14 bases sitting between them. CDR3 residues: CASRTGTIPYEQYF. Written as DNA, the CDR3 is TGTGCCAGCAGGACCGGGACCATCCCCTACGAGCAGTACTTC.

This clonotype has just a few counts. V gene TRBV29-1 combines with J gene TRBJ2-7, with D perhaps matching TRBD1 (6 bases). The CDR3 is 14 amino acids. Trimming stripped 6 bases from V and 3 bases from J, with 18 bases between. The germline V gene encodes CDR1 SQVTM and CDR2 ANQGSEA. The CDR3 nucleotides read TGCAGCGTGACCGGGACACGCGACGGCTACGAGCAGTACTTC. Amino acids: CSVTGTRDGYEQYF.

The chain recombines TRBV3-1 with TRBJ2-5; the match to TRBD2 covers 12 bases. Looked up from germline, CDR1 is LGHDT and CDR2 is YNNKEL (reference sequence). The CDR3 totals 18 residues. The junction had 11 bases not matched to a gene; V was cut back by 1 base and J by 5 bases. In nucleotides, the CDR3 is TGTGCCAGCAGCCAAGGCTCCCCTAGCGGGGGGGATCTCGAGACCCAGTACTTC. Amino acid sequence: CASSQGSPSGGDLETQYF.

The V and J genes are TRBV20-1 and TRBJ2-1, with 9 bases fitting TRBD2. Trimming at V came to 1 base and at J to 8 bases, leaving 21 bases not matched to a gene. CDR3 length equals 19 residues. Per the germline V gene, CDR1 is DFQATT and CDR2 is SNEGSKA (reference sequence). CDR3 nucleotide sequence: TGCAGTGCTAGAGTCCGAGCGGGGGGCTCTGAGCGGTCGTTTTATGAGCAGTTCTTC. This gives the protein CSARVRAGGSERSFYEQFF.

The rearrangement joins TRBV7-9 to TRBJ1-6; TRBD1 is a possible D gene (6 bases). With 3 bases removed from V and 7 bases from J, the gap between germline ends came to 13 bases. Germline V gene lookup returns CDR1 SEHNR and CDR2 FQNEAQ (reference sequence). The CDR3 has 15 residues. The CDR3 spells CASSFADRKNSPLHF. CDR3 coding DNA: TGTGCCAGCAGCTTCGCGGACAGAAAGAATTCACCCCTCCACTTT.

This sequence joins TRBV5-1 and TRBJ1-2; D unresolved. The germline gives CDR1 SGHRS, CDR2 YFSETQ. The CDR3 covers 16 residues. V gave up 0 bases and J gave up 6 bases, with 18 bases separating them. The CDR3 is CASSLASGPGMHGYTF. Written as DNA, the CDR3 is TGCGCCAGCAGCTTGGCCAGCGGACCGGGAATGCATGGCTACACCTTC.

This rearrangement joins TRBV7-9 to TRBJ1-2; D is ambiguous. The CDR3 is made up of 15 amino acids. Germline assignment: CDR1 SEHNR and CDR2 FQNEAQ (reference sequence). V lost 1 base and J lost 3, with 12 bases in between. The CDR3 coding sequence is TGTGCCAGCAGCTTAGGCCTTACTGATTACTATGGCTACACCTTC. Its protein product is CASSLGLTDYYGYTF.

CDR3 sequence: CASSRAGGEQFF. The CDR3 bases are TGCGCCAGCAGCCGAGCGGGAGGTGAGCAGTTCTTC. The chain recombines TRBV4-3 with TRBJ2-1, with 9 bases lining up with TRBD2. Trimming took 4 bases from V and 9 from J; bases not matched to a gene: 1. This CDR3 has 12 amino acids. Germline V CDR1 and CDR2: LGHNA, YSLEER.

In its sample, this clonotype was seen a few times. This chain links TRBV25-1 with TRBJ2-3; D possibly corresponds to TRBD2 (6 bases). This CDR3 comprises 14 residues. The germline V and J ends were trimmed by 3 bases and 6 bases, with 13 bases remaining between them. Germline V lookup: CDR1 MGHDK, CDR2 SYGVNS. This CDR3 is CASSDAAGSDTQYF. DNA for the CDR3: TGTGCCAGCAGTGATGCGGCGGGGTCGGATACGCAGTATTTT.

This clonotype was observed a handful of times. The rearrangement links TRBV5-1 to TRBJ2-7; D is undetermined. Germline assignment: CDR1 SGHRS and CDR2 YFSETQ. Trimming took off 4 bases at V and 4 bases at J, with 15 bases between the two ends. The CDR3 loop spans 14 amino acids. The CDR3 DNA reads as TGCGCCAGCAGCACTAACGCCTACTCATACGAGCAGTACTTC. As protein: CASSTNAYSYEQYF.

In its sample, this clonotype was seen once. This CDR3 reads CASTPLGGSYNSPLHF. CDR3 DNA: TGTGCCAGCACTCCCCTCGGGGGATCCTATAATTCACCCCTCCACTTT. The J gene is TRBJ1-6, the V gene TRBV7-8; tentatively, D is TRBD1 (5 bases). CDR3 length: 16 residues. Germline V gives CDR1 SGHVS, CDR2 FQNEAQ. The V end was cut by 7 bases, the J end by 1 base, with 14 bases between. Looking up the rest from reference TRBV7-8 and TRBJ1-6 gives the full variable domain: GAGVSQSPRYKVAKRGQDVALRCDPISGHVSLFWYQQALGQGPEFLTYFQNEAQLDKSGLPSDRFFAERPEGSVSTLKIQRTQQEDSAVYLCASTPLGGSYNSPLHFGNGTRLTVT.

This clonotype was counted between two and nine times. The V call is TRBV27, the J call TRBJ2-1, with 11 bases aligning to TRBD2. The CDR3 runs 15 residues. Trimming cost V 2 bases and J 6 bases; bases outside gene matches: 3. Germline V gene data show CDR1 as MNHEY and CDR2 as SMNVEV (reference sequence). The CDR3 spells CASSLELAGGNEQFF. The CDR3 DNA reads as TGTGCCAGCAGTTTAGAGCTAGCGGGGGGCAATGAGCAGTTCTTC.

The V and J genes are TRBV7-2 and TRBJ2-1; TRBD2 agrees at 10 bases. This CDR3 contains 15 residues. Germline CDR1 reads SGHTA; CDR2 reads FQGNSA. The trim removed 7 bases at V and 3 bases at J, leaving 6 bases unmatched. The CDR3 DNA sequence: TGTGCCAGCATGCAGCGGGAGGGAATCTACAATGAGCAGTTCTTC. Protein: CASMQREGIYNEQFF.

This clonotype was picked up a small number of times. The rearrangement joins TRBV20-1 to TRBJ2-1; 8 bases line up with TRBD2. The germline V gene has CDR1 DFQATT and CDR2 SNEGSKA (reference sequence). This CDR3 region has 14 residues. Trimming removed 1 base from V and 12 bases from J; junction bases left unmatched: 11. The DNA for the CDR3 is TGCAGTGCTAGAGCACTAGCGGATGGCTCCGGGCAGTTCTTC. Translated, it gives CSARALADGSGQFF.

This chain uses TRBV15 with TRBJ1-4; D is uncertain. The CDR3 contains 17 residues. Germline V gene sequence: CDR1 LNHNV, CDR2 YYDKDF (reference sequence). V was trimmed by 0 bases and J by 3 bases, leaving 14 bases between them. The CDR3 coding sequence is TGTGCCACCAGCAGAGATGAAGGGAATGGGGCTAATGAAAAACTGTTTTTT. Its translation: CATSRDEGNGANEKLFF.